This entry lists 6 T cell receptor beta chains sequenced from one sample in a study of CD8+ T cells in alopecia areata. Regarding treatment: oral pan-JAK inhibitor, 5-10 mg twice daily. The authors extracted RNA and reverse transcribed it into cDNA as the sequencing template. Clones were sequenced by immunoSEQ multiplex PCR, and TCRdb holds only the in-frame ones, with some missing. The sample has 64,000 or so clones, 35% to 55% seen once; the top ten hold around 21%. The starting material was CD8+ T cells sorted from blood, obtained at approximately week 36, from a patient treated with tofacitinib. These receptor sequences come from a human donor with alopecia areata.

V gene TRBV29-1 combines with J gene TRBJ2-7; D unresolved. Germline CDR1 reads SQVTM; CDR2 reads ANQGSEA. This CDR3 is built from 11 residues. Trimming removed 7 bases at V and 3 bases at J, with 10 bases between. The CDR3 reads CSAMDDYEQYF. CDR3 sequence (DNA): TGCAGCGCGATGGACGACTACGAGCAGTACTTC.

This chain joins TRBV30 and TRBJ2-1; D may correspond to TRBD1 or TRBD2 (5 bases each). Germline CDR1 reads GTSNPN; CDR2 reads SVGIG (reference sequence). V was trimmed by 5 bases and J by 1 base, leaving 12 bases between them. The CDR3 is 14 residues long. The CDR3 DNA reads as TGTGCCTGGGGGACGGAGGTATCCTACAATGAGCAGTTCTTC. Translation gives CAWGTEVSYNEQFF.

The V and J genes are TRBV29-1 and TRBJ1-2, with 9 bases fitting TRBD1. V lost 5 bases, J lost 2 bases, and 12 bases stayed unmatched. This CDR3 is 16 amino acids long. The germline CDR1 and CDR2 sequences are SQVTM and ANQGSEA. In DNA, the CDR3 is TGCAGCGTTCTCCTTCTTGATGGACAGGGGAACTATGGCTACACCTTC. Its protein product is CSVLLLDGQGNYGYTF.

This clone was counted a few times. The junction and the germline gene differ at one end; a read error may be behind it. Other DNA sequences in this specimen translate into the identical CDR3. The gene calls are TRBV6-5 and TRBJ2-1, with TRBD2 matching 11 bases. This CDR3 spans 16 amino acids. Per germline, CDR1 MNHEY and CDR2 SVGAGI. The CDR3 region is CASSYAGTSGNNEQFF. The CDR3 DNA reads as TGCGCCAGCAGTTACGCCGGGACTAGCGGTAACAATGAGCAGTTCTTC.

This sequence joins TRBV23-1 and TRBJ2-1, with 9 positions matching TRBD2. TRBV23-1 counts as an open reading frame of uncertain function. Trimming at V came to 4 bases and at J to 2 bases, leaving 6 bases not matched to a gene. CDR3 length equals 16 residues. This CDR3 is CASSPPGLAPYNEQFF. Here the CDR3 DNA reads TGCGCCAGCAGTCCCCCGGGACTAGCACCCTACAATGAGCAGTTCTTC.

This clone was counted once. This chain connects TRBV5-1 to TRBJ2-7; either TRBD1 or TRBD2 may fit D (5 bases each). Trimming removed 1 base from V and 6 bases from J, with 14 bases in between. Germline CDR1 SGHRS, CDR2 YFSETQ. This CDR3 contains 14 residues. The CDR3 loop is CASSLWYAGTEQYF. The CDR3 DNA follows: TGCGCCAGCAGCTTGTGGTACGCAGGGACCGAGCAGTACTTC.